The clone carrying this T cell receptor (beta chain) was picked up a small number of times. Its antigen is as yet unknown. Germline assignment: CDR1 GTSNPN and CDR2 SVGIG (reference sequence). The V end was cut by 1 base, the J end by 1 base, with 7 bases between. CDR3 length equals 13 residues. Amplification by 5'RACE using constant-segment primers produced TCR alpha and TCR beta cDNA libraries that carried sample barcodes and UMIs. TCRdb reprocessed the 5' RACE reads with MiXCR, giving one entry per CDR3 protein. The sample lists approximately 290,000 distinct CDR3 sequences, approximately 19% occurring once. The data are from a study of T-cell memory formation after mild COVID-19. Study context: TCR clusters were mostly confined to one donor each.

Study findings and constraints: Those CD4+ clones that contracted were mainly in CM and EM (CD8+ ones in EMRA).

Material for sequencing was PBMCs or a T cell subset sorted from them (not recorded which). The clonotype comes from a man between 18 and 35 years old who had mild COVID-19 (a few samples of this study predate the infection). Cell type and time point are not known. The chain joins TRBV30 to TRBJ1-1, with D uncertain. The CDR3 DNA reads TGTGCCTGGAGTGGGAAGGGGAACACTGAAGCTTTCTTT. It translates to CAWSGKGNTEAFF.